The 25 T cell receptor beta chains below come from one sample, sequenced in a study of T cells in Graves' hyperthyroidism and ophthalmopathy. Regions amplified from RNA transcripts were the TCR beta CDR3 regions. HTBI primers were the set used in a first-round RT-PCR of the TCR CDR3. Using its own MiXCR run on the multiplex PCR reads, TCRdb lists one record per CDR3 protein. Seen here are approximately 590,000 distinct CDR3 sequences, 35% to 55% observed once, and the top ten hold 8.2%. Sequenced input: peripheral blood or thyroid tissue (not recorded which). The receptors originated from a woman aged 18-35 years with Graves' hyperthyroidism.

The J gene is TRBJ2-7, the V gene TRBV7-2; the match to TRBD2 covers 7 bases. Per the germline V gene, CDR1 is SGHTA and CDR2 is FQGNSA. V lost 3 bases and J lost 0; bases outside the gene matches: 5. The CDR3 is made up of 15 amino acids. CDR3 loop: CASSFSQRGSYEQYF. CDR3 in DNA: TGTGCCAGCAGCTTCTCCCAGCGGGGCTCCTACGAGCAGTACTTC.

The V call is TRBV20-1, the J call TRBJ1-2; D remains ambiguous. The ends were cut back, 1 base at V and 0 bases at J, with 12 bases in the middle. Per the germline V gene, CDR1 is DFQATT and CDR2 is SNEGSKA (reference sequence). This CDR3 is built from 15 residues. CDR3 coding DNA: TGCAGTGCTAGAGGATCCGCGCGCTCTAACTATGGCTACACCTTC. This encodes CSARGSARSNYGYTF.

The chain recombines TRBV29-1 with TRBJ1-1; 7 positions match TRBD1. The CDR3 runs to 11 residues. Germline assignment: CDR1 SQVTM and CDR2 ANQGSEA. After removal of 0 bases from V and 11 bases from J, the junction contained 3 bases not matched to a gene. The CDR3 DNA follows: TGCAGCGTTGAAGATTCGGGACAGGCTTTCTTT. This gives the protein CSVEDSGQAFF.

On this clonotype: A read error is likely, as this CDR3 ends without the conserved phenylalanine or tryptophan. This sequence joins TRBV29-1 and TRBJ2-7; 9 nucleotides match TRBD1. CDR3 size: 12 residues. The ends lost 6 bases at V and 7 bases at J; junction bases unmatched: 7. The germline V gene encodes CDR1 SQVTM and CDR2 ANQGSEA. The CDR3 nucleotides read TGCAGCGTCCGACAGGGGGGGAATGAGCAGTACCTC. Translation gives CSVRQGGNEQYL.

The gene calls are TRBV29-1 and TRBJ1-2, with D unclear. The CDR3 is 12 amino acids. The germline CDR1 and CDR2 sequences are SQVTM and ANQGSEA. CDR3: CSLFEVNYGYTF. The CDR3 coding sequence is TGCAGTCTATTCGAGGTGAACTATGGCTACACCTTC.

The J gene is TRBJ2-7, the V gene TRBV19; 8 nucleotides line up with TRBD2. Germline CDR1 and CDR2: LNHDA and SQIVND (reference sequence). Germline trimming cut 8 bases from V and 8 bases from J; bases unmatched to any gene: 5. The CDR3 consists of 11 residues. The CDR3 loop reads CASEDSGKQYF. CDR3 in DNA: TGTGCCAGTGAAGATAGCGGGAAGCAGTACTTC.

This clonotype appeared a single time. The chain employs TRBV7-2 and TRBJ2-2; 7 nucleotides match TRBD2. Unmatched junction bases numbered 11, after V lost 5 bases and J lost 5 bases. Germline values: CDR1 SGHTA, CDR2 FQGNSA. The CDR3 has 16 amino acids. CDR3 region: CASSRSVGGWTGELFF. DNA of the CDR3: TGTGCCAGCAGCCGGTCTGTGGGAGGGTGGACCGGGGAGCTGTTTTTT. The full variable domain, rest sourced from reference TRBV7-2 and TRBJ2-2, is GAGVSQSPSNKVTEKGKDVELRCDPISGHTALYWYRQSLGQGLEFLIYFQGNSAPDKSGLPSDRFSAERTGGSVSTLTIQRTQQEDSAVYLCASSRSVGGWTGELFFGEGSRLTVL.

Details on this clonotype: Germline is not matched at one junction end, which may reflect a read error. This chain joins TRBV2 and TRBJ2-7; 12 bases fit TRBD1. CDR1 and CDR2 (germline): SNHLY, FYNNEI. The CDR3 is 14 residues long. The CDR3 nucleotides are TGTGCCAGCAGCCCGGGACAGGGGGCCTACGAGCAGCACTTC. It translates to CASSPGQGAYEQHF.

The chain is built from TRBV11-1 and TRBJ2-7, with 7 bases aligning to TRBD2. V trimming: 5 bases; J trimming: 5 bases; junction bases outside the gene matches: 15. In germline, CDR1 is SGHAT, CDR2 FQDESV (reference sequence). This CDR3 is 16 amino acids long. CDR3 in amino acids: CASSPLLAGVYHEQYF. Written as DNA, the CDR3 is TGTGCCAGCAGCCCCCTCCTGGCGGGAGTTTACCACGAGCAGTACTTC. Full variable domain (remainder filled in from reference TRBV11-1 and TRBJ2-7): EAEVAQSPRYKITEKSQAVAFWCDPISGHATLYWYRQILGQGPELLVQFQDESVVDDSQLPKDRFSAERLKGVDSTLKIQPAELGDSAMYLCASSPLLAGVYHEQYFGPGTRLTVT.

The rearrangement links TRBV7-8 to TRBJ1-5; 7 bases are shared with TRBD1. The J call may be wrong; the DNA end is better matched by TRBJ2-5. This CDR3 contains 17 residues. Germline loops: CDR1 SGHVS, CDR2 FQNEAQ. CDR3 region: CASSSGQTDYSNQPQYF. In DNA form, the CDR3 reads TGTGCCAGCAGCTCGGGACAGACTGACTATAGCAATCAGCCCCAGTACTTC.

The chain employs TRBV9 and TRBJ1-1, with D hard to call. Trimming took 4 bases from V and 4 from J, leaving 14 bases between them. This CDR3 has 14 residues. In germline, CDR1 is SGDLS, CDR2 YYNGEE. The CDR3 DNA reads TGTGCCAGCAGCCTGGACCTTACGTCCACTGAAGCTTTCTTT. Its protein is CASSLDLTSTEAFF.

Points on this clonotype: This may be a read error, as it is one base from a much larger clone. V usage is TRBV7-9 and J usage is TRBJ2-5; possible D gene TRBD2, 5 bases. CDR3 length: 12 residues. Germline-derived CDR1 and CDR2 are SEHNR and FQNEAQ (reference sequence). This CDR3 reads CASSDDGETRYF. The DNA of the CDR3 is TGTGCCAGCAGCGACGATGGGGAGACCCGGTACTTC.

V gene TRBV2 combines with J gene TRBJ2-1; the D gene is possibly TRBD2 (6 bases). The CDR3 sequence is 14 residues long. Trimming left V 2 bases short and J 5 bases short, with 10 bases between. From germline, CDR1 is SNHLY and CDR2 FYNNEI. CDR3 DNA sequence: TGTGCCAGCAGTGAAACCGGACTAAACAATGAGCAGTTCTTC. It translates to CASSETGLNNEQFF.

The chain carries TRBV9 and TRBJ1-3, with TRBD1 identical over 10 bases. With 6 bases clipped from V and 8 bases from J, the junction kept 8 bases outside the gene matches. The CDR3 spans 14 residues. CDR1 is SGDLS and CDR2 is YYNGEE in the germline V gene. This chain's CDR3 is CASTMTGGAYTIYF. The CDR3 DNA is TGTGCCAGCACCATGACAGGGGGCGCTTACACCATATATTTT.

Remarks on this clonotype: The germline gene is not matched at one end of the junction; a read error may be the cause. V and J are TRBV25-1 and TRBJ2-2, with 9 bases lining up with TRBD2. The CDR3 is 16 residues long. Germline V gives CDR1 MGHDK, CDR2 SYGVNS. For the CDR3, the DNA is TGCGCCAGCAGCCAAGAACTAGCGGGCAGCACCGGGGAGCTGTTTTTT. This gives the protein CASSQELAGSTGELFF. Based on the CDR3 plus reference TRBV25-1 and TRBJ2-2, the full variable domain is EADIYQTPRYLVIGTGKKITLECSQTMGHDKMYWYQQDPGMELHLIHYSYGVNSTEKGDLSSESTVSRIRTEHFPLTLESARPSHTSQYLCASSQELAGSTGELFFGEGSRLTVL.

CDR3 sequence: CASSESADTQYF. Written as DNA, the CDR3 is TGTGCCAGCAGTGAATCTGCAGATACGCAGTATTTT. The V and J genes are TRBV25-1 and TRBJ2-3; no definite D call. CDR1 and CDR2 (germline): MGHDK, SYGVNS. V shed 1 base and J shed 4 bases, with 3 bases lying between them. This CDR3 is built from 12 residues.

The CDR3 DNA reads TGCAGCGTCCCGACTAGCCACAATGAGCAGTTCTTC. Translated, it gives CSVPTSHNEQFF. The rearrangement uses TRBV29-1 and TRBJ2-1; 7 bases match TRBD2. The CDR3 consists of 12 residues. V shed 6 bases, J shed 5 bases, and the junction held 4 bases outside the gene matches. Germline CDR1 and CDR2: SQVTM and ANQGSEA.

This clonotype has just a few counts. V and J are TRBV2 and TRBJ1-2; 9 bases are shared with TRBD1. The CDR3 covers 13 residues. With V trimmed by 5 bases and J by 8 bases, 6 bases remained unmatched. Looked up from germline, CDR1 is SNHLY and CDR2 is FYNNEI. In DNA form, the CDR3 reads TGTGCCAGCAGTCCCGGGACAGGGTCCGGCTACACCTTC. Its translation: CASSPGTGSGYTF. The whole variable domain, filled in from reference TRBV2 and TRBJ1-2, reads EPEVTQTPSHQVTQMGQEVILRCVPISNHLYFYWYRQILGQKVEFLVSFYNNEISEKSEIFDDQFSVERPDGSNFTLKIRSTKLEDSAMYFCASSPGTGSGYTFGSGTRLTVV.

This clonotype occurred once. The chain combines TRBV2 with TRBJ2-7; 9 bases are shared with TRBD2. The germline CDR1 and CDR2 sequences are SNHLY and FYNNEI. V shed 6 bases, J shed 3 bases, and the junction held 9 bases outside the gene matches. The CDR3 extends over 15 amino acids. Here the CDR3 reads CASSKGTSPVYEQYF. DNA of the CDR3: TGTGCCAGCAGCAAAGGGACTAGCCCCGTCTACGAGCAGTACTTC.

The chain carries TRBV20-1 and TRBJ2-1; 8 bases align to TRBD2. CDR3 size: 15 residues. J lost 7 bases, V lost 0 bases, and 8 bases had no gene match. Germline V gene sequence: CDR1 DFQATT, CDR2 SNEGSKA (reference sequence). As DNA, the CDR3 is TGCAGTGCTAGAGATTACCCGGGAGGGCCAAATGAGCAGTTCTTC. Translating it yields CSARDYPGGPNEQFF.

With respect to this clonotype: A junction end diverges from the germline sequence, so it may reflect a read error. The chain recombines TRBV10-3 with TRBJ1-5; D gene ambiguous. From germline, CDR1 is ENHRY and CDR2 SYGVKD. The CDR3 loop spans 14 amino acids. CDR3 amino acids: CASSTANSNQPQHF. The CDR3 DNA follows: TGTGCCAGCAGTACCGCTAATAGCAATCAGCCCCAGCATTTT.

This clonotype was found many times. The rearrangement joins TRBV19 to TRBJ1-2; D is ambiguous. Trimming shortened V by 5 bases and J by 8 bases, and 12 bases separated the two germline ends. This CDR3 contains 12 residues. Germline V gene sequence: CDR1 LNHDA, CDR2 SQIVND (reference sequence). CDR3 amino acids: CASSPWTLGYTF. The DNA for the CDR3 is TGTGCCAGTAGTCCTTGGACCCTCGGCTACACCTTC.

The chain carries TRBV2 and TRBJ2-7; D uncertain. This CDR3 has 12 amino acids. Trimming shortened V by 3 bases and J by 9 bases, and 12 bases separated the two germline ends. CDR1 and CDR2 (germline): SNHLY, FYNNEI. The CDR3 DNA reads as TGTGCCAGCAGTGAGTCAGAGGAGTGGCAGTACTTC. Amino acid sequence: CASSESEEWQYF.

This clonotype was counted ten times or more. V and J are TRBV7-6 and TRBJ1-1, with TRBD1 as a possible D gene (6 bases). CDR3 size: 11 residues. The V gene's germline CDR1 is SGHVS and CDR2 FNYEAQ. The V and J ends lost 1 base and 11 bases respectively, with 8 bases between them. The CDR3 loop is CASSLGGHAFF. The CDR3 DNA follows: TGTGCCAGCAGCTTAGGGGGGCACGCTTTCTTT. Supplemented by reference TRBV7-6 and TRBJ1-1, the full variable domain reads GAGVSQSPRYKVTKRGQDVALRCDPISGHVSLYWYRQALGQGPEFLTYFNYEAQQDKSGLPNDRFSAERPEGSISTLTIQRTEQRDSAMYRCASSLGGHAFFGQGTRLTVV.

The chain carries TRBV19 and TRBJ2-2; no clear D. The germline V gene has CDR1 LNHDA and CDR2 SQIVND (reference sequence). The CDR3 is made up of 12 amino acids. Trimming removed 9 bases from V and 6 bases from J, with 11 bases in between. The CDR3 nucleotides read TGTGCCAGCAGGCAAGCTTCCGGGGAGCTGTTTTTT. Translating gives CASRQASGELFF.